This T cell receptor beta chain was found in a study of blood T cell repertoires in COVID-19. Study-wide context: Acute-phase and convalescent COVID-19 samples originated in the United States, Italy and Spain. PBMCs, B-cell-depleted T cells, or T cells were the source of the cDNA or gDNA that made up the material.

The CDR3 contains 15 residues. The V and J ends lost 5 bases and 4 bases respectively, with 15 bases between them. Germline loops: CDR1 SNHLY, CDR2 FYNNEI. The method was immunoSEQ multiplex PCR; TCRdb's version includes in-frame clones alone and lacks a portion of them. This table holds 200,000 or so clones, around 85% found once. This sequence joins TRBV2 and TRBJ1-5, with D perhaps TRBD1 (5 bases). Sequenced input: peripheral blood. The sequence derives from a man aged 65 to 79 with active or convalescent COVID-19. The CDR3 spells CASSFGGLTNQPQHF. Here the CDR3 DNA reads TGTGCCAGCAGTTTTGGGGGACTGACTAATCAGCCCCAGCATTTT.